This T cell receptor beta chain was found in a study of control samples from healthy donors and cancer patients. The CDR3 consists of 13 residues. The germline CDR1 and CDR2 sequences are KGHDR and SFDVKD. V was cut by 7 bases and J by 7 bases, with 15 bases left in between. Libraries were prepared by immunoSEQ multiplex PCR; TCRdb keeps only in-frame clonotypes and omits some of them. In the table there are around 160,000 clones, approximately 94% of which are singletons. The receptor was derived from a man between 18 and 29 years old in good health. The chain recombines TRBV24-1 with TRBJ2-5; D might be TRBD1 or TRBD2, each matching 6 bases. Sequenced: blood. CDR3 amino acids: CATRTAEGGTQYF. DNA of the CDR3: TGTGCCACCAGAACGGCGGAGGGGGGGACCCAGTACTTC.